This TCR beta chain appears in the sequencing data of a study of T cell changes during pregnancy in multiple sclerosis. The assay was immunoSEQ multiplex PCR, and TCRdb's table has in-frame clones only and misses some. The repertoire has some 87,000 clones, 92% of them found once; the top ten carry over 2%. This CDR3 region has 15 residues. The V gene's germline CDR1 is SGHTA and CDR2 FQGTGA. The trim removed 5 bases at V and 4 bases at J, leaving 10 bases unmatched. The receptor was isolated from a female donor with multiple sclerosis, enrolled in a pregnancy study. The chain is built from TRBV7-3 and TRBJ1-2, with 7 positions matching TRBD1. The specimen comprised peripheral blood, sampled in the first trimester of pregnancy. The CDR3 bases are TGTGCCAGCAGCGAAAGGGGGCAAATGGGCTATGGCTACACCTTC. Translated, it gives CASSERGQMGYGYTF. The full variable domain, in which reference TRBV7-3 and TRBJ1-2 provide the parts outside the CDR3, is GAGVSQTPSNKVTEKGKYVELRCDPISGHTALYWYRQSLGQGPEFLIYFQGTGAADDSGLPNDRFFAVRPEGSVSTLKIQRTERGDSAVYLCASSERGQMGYGYTFGSGTRLTVV.